A selection of T cell receptor beta chains follows, all from one sample in a study of early T cells in non-severe SARS-CoV-2 infection. TCRdb re-called the 5' RACE reads with MiXCR, one entry per CDR3 protein. The sample shows about 30,000 distinct CDR3 sequences, around 7% of them seen only once. Sequencing was carried out using whole blood. These receptors all stem from an adult who was a healthcare worker with PCR-confirmed SARS-CoV-2 infection or an uninfected control (not recorded which). CDR3s include the opening cysteine and the closing phenylalanine or tryptophan. A D gene is named only where the DNA matches it firmly. A row's size may be missing; if present it is once, few, many or a size class.

V,J,D,size,CDR3,DNA
TRBV4-1,TRBJ2-1,NA,many,CASSQLRSSAVSVEQFF,TGCGCCAGCAGCCAACTAAGAAGCTCGGCGGTATCGGTTGAGCAGTTCTTC
TRBV5-6,TRBJ2-1,NA,many,CASSLISAYNEQFF,TGTGCCAGCAGCTTGATCTCGGCCTACAATGAGCAGTTCTTC
TRBV7-3,TRBJ2-3,NA,NA,CASSQRAGSDTQYF,TGTGCCAGCAGCCAACGGGCCGGTTCAGATACGCAGTATTTT
TRBV6-1,TRBJ1-2,TRBD1,many,CASRKGQGADYGYTF,TGTGCCAGCAGGAAAGGACAGGGGGCGGACTATGGCTACACCTTC
TRBV4-1,TRBJ2-1,TRBD2,many,CASSQDPIAGGLSYNEQFF,TGCGCCAGCAGCCAAGATCCTATAGCGGGAGGGCTCTCCTACAATGAGCAGTTCTTC
TRBV20-1,TRBJ2-7,TRBD1,NA,CSATRTGRSYEQYF,TGCAGTGCTACCAGGACAGGGAGGTCCTACGAGCAGTACTTC
TRBV19,TRBJ2-4,NA,many,CASSIDPGLIQYF,TGTGCCAGTAGTATAGATCCAGGGCTCATTCAGTACTTC
TRBV29-1,TRBJ2-1,TRBD2,few,CSLSGGAENEQFF,TGCAGCCTCAGCGGGGGGGCCGAGAATGAGCAGTTCTTC
TRBV28,TRBJ1-1,NA,NA,CASSTQGWNTEAFF,TGTGCCAGCAGCACACAGGGATGGAACACTGAAGCTTTCTTT
TRBV4-3,TRBJ1-2,NA,many,CASSLLGGNYGYTF,TGCGCCAGCAGCCTCCTCGGGGGCAACTATGGCTACACCTTC
TRBV19,TRBJ2-3,TRBD2,many,CASSMASGSFYTQYF,TGTGCCAGTAGTATGGCTAGCGGGAGCTTTTATACGCAGTATTTT
TRBV5-1,TRBJ1-4,TRBD1,many,CASSLGTGANEKLFF,TGCGCCAGCAGCTTGGGGACAGGGGCTAATGAAAAACTGTTTTTT
TRBV19,TRBJ2-1,NA,few,CASSRFGQHNEQFF,TGTGCCAGTAGCAGATTTGGACAGCACAATGAGCAGTTCTTC
TRBV7-8,TRBJ2-1,TRBD1,few,CASSPATGKTYNEQFF,TGTGCCAGCAGCCCAGCGACAGGGAAAACCTACAATGAGCAGTTCTTC
TRBV5-1,TRBJ2-1,TRBD1,many,CASSFRGPVHNEQFF,TGCGCCAGCAGCTTCAGGGGGCCCGTTCACAATGAGCAGTTCTTC
TRBV2,TRBJ2-7,NA,few,CASSERGYEQYF,TGTGCCAGCAGTGAAAGGGGTTACGAGCAGTACTTC
TRBV4-1,TRBJ2-7,NA,few,CASSQPGNSYEQYF,TGCGCCAGCAGCCAACCAGGGAACTCCTACGAGCAGTACTTC
TRBV6-4,TRBJ2-1,NA,many,CASSAMGGTEQFF,TGTGCCAGCAGCGCCATGGGGGGCACTGAGCAGTTCTTC
TRBV20-1,TRBJ2-7,NA,many,CSARSGTTYEQYF,TGCAGTGCCCGAAGCGGTACCACCTACGAGCAGTACTTC
TRBV5-4,TRBJ1-6,NA,many,CASSLSRGNSPLHF,TGTGCCAGCAGCTTGAGCAGGGGAAATTCACCCCTCCACTTT
TRBV5-6,TRBJ2-7,TRBD2,many,CASSSPLGLAGASLEQYF,TGTGCCAGCAGCTCCCCCCTCGGACTAGCGGGAGCCTCTCTCGAGCAGTACTTC
TRBV2,TRBJ2-7,TRBD1,many,CASSKGRGSSYEQYF,TGTGCCAGCAGTAAGGGCAGGGGGAGCTCCTACGAGCAGTACTTC
TRBV6-5,TRBJ2-5,NA,few,CASSYDKWQETQYF,TGTGCCAGCAGTTACGATAAGTGGCAAGAGACCCAGTACTTC
TRBV2,TRBJ2-7,TRBD1,few,CASRAAWDRVDQYF,TGTGCCAGCAGGGCGGCGTGGGACAGGGTTGATCAGTACTTC
TRBV7-2,TRBJ1-2,NA,many,CASSPRVSVDGYTF,TGTGCCAGCAGCCCTAGGGTGTCGGTCGATGGCTACACCTTC
TRBV6-6,TRBJ2-7,NA,many,CASASGPSYEQYF,TGTGCCAGCGCATCGGGGCCCTCCTACGAGCAGTACTTC
TRBV28,TRBJ2-6,NA,few,CASSLFRGLLSGANVLTF,TGTGCCAGCAGTTTATTCAGGGGCCTTCTCTCTGGGGCCAACGTCCTGACTTTC
TRBV11-2,TRBJ2-7,TRBD2,few,CASSLVASGGSYEQYF,TGTGCCAGCAGCTTAGTGGCGAGCGGGGGATCCTACGAGCAGTACTTC
TRBV5-5,TRBJ1-2,TRBD1,many,CASSLRQGTYGYTF,TGTGCCAGCAGCTTGAGACAGGGGACTTATGGCTACACCTTC
TRBV3-1,TRBJ2-1,TRBD2,few,CASSQDPTSNYNEQFF,TGTGCCAGCAGCCAAGATCCGACTAGCAACTACAATGAGCAGTTCTTC
TRBV7-2,TRBJ2-1,NA,many,CASSLRRNSGVEQFF,TGTGCCAGCAGCTTAAGGCGCAATTCAGGGGTTGAGCAGTTCTTC
TRBV29-1,TRBJ2-1,NA,NA,CSVEGGGDEQFF,TGCAGCGTTGAAGGTGGAGGCGATGAGCAGTTCTTC
TRBV7-2,TRBJ2-1,NA,NA,CASSLGRENEQFF,TGTGCCAGCAGCTTAGGCAGGGAAAATGAGCAGTTCTTC
TRBV7-2,TRBJ1-2,NA,many,CASSSSGQGTAGSYGYTF,TGTGCCAGCAGCTCGAGTGGCCAGGGAACAGCAGGGAGCTATGGCTACACCTTC
TRBV5-1,TRBJ2-7,NA,many,CASSPDGNYEQYF,TGCGCCAGCAGCCCGGACGGGAATTACGAGCAGTACTTC
TRBV30,TRBJ1-1,NA,many,CAWSQQVYTEAFF,TGTGCCTGGAGTCAACAGGTCTACACTGAAGCTTTCTTT
TRBV20-1,TRBJ2-1,TRBD2,many,CSARGTSGAASYNEQFF,TGCAGTGCTAGAGGGACTAGCGGGGCCGCATCCTACAATGAGCAGTTCTTC
TRBV11-3,TRBJ2-5,NA,many,CASSFGGVFQETQYF,TGTGCCAGCAGCTTTGGAGGTGTGTTCCAAGAGACCCAGTACTTC
TRBV10-1,TRBJ2-1,NA,many,CASSETGSYNEQFF,TGCGCCAGCAGTGAGACGGGTTCCTACAATGAGCAGTTCTTC
TRBV29-1,TRBJ2-3,NA,NA,CSVEVSTDTQYF,TGCAGCGTTGAAGTTTCAACAGATACGCAGTATTTT
TRBV2,TRBJ2-3,NA,many,CASSERGYTDTQYF,TGTGCCAGCAGTGAACGCGGGTACACAGATACGCAGTATTTT
TRBV27,TRBJ1-2,NA,many,CASSLSGVTGFGYTF,TGTGCCAGCAGTTTATCTGGTGTCACGGGTTTTGGCTACACCTTC
TRBV7-2,TRBJ2-1,TRBD1,many,CASSLTGSGEQFF,TGTGCCAGCAGCCTGACAGGGTCCGGTGAGCAGTTCTTC
TRBV6-2/TRBV6-3,TRBJ2-3,NA,many,CASSYEALTDTQYF,TGTGCCAGCAGTTACGAGGCCCTCACAGATACGCAGTATTTT
TRBV6-2/TRBV6-3,TRBJ1-1,NA,many,CASSSWTVNTEAFF,TGTGCCAGCAGTTCTTGGACGGTGAACACTGAAGCTTTCTTT
TRBV12-3/TRBV12-4,TRBJ2-7,TRBD2,many,CASSFLGTSGRFEQYF,TGTGCCAGCAGTTTCCTCGGGACTAGCGGGAGGTTCGAGCAGTACTTC
TRBV30,TRBJ2-4,NA,NA,CAWDLGGKNIQYF,TGTGCCTGGGATTTAGGGGGGAAAAACATTCAGTACTTC
TRBV20-1,TRBJ2-7,TRBD2,NA,CSARVASGYFSYEQYF,TGCAGTGCTAGAGTGGCTAGCGGCTATTTCTCCTACGAGCAGTACTTC
TRBV19,TRBJ2-6,TRBD1,NA,CASSPGQERSGANVLTF,TGTGCCAGTAGCCCGGGACAGGAGCGCTCTGGGGCCAACGTCCTGACTTTC